This T cell receptor beta chain derives from a study of CD8+CD57+ T cells in acquired aplastic anemia. Study information: Across the sorted CD4+ and CD8+ cells, DNA amounts averaged roughly 3 ug. Overall study results and limits: No significant difference in CD8+ Simpson's diversity was found between patients and controls. Roughly 28 was the count of CD8+ CDR3 sequences that patients shared with controls.

The germline V gene has CDR1 DFQATT and CDR2 SNEGSKA (reference sequence). CDR3 size: 13 residues. Trimming left V 3 bases short and J 8 bases short, with 16 bases between. CDR3 and TCR beta VDJ profiling relied on a genomic DNA template. TCRdb reanalysed the reads using MiXCR and keeps one entry per CDR3 protein. The sample has over 35,000 distinct CDR3 sequences; roughly 65% are singletons. Remarks on this clonotype: Its antigen is unknown.

The sequence was collected from a human donor in good health, serving as a control. Specimen: sorted CD4+, CD8+, or CD8+CD57+ T cells (not recorded which) from PBMCs. The gene calls are TRBV20-1 and TRBJ1-2, with D possibly being TRBD1 (5 bases). CDR3 in amino acids: CSASTRVSGGYTF. The CDR3 DNA reads TGCAGTGCTAGCACCAGGGTTTCTGGCGGCTACACCTTC.